A selection of T cell receptor beta chains follows, all from one sample in a study of T cells in Graves' hyperthyroidism and ophthalmopathy. Each CDR3 protein gets one entry after TCRdb re-called the multiplex PCR reads with MiXCR. This table has some 570,000 distinct CDR3 sequences, 15% to 20% appearing once. The sequenced sample consisted of blood. These receptor sequences come from a woman in her late teens or twenties with Graves' ophthalmopathy. Each CDR3 is given with its conserved first and last residue. A D gene is named only where the DNA matches it firmly. Where a row states a size, it is once, few, many or the class of an expanded clone; other rows omit it.

v_call	d_call	j_call	clone_size	cdr3_nt	cdr3_aa
TRBV12-3/TRBV12-4	TRBD1	TRBJ1-1	NA	TGTGCCAGCAGTTCAGGGGGCCTCACTGAAGCTTTCTTT	CASSSGGLTEAFF
TRBV6-1	TRBD1	TRBJ2-7	many	TGTGCCAGCAGCTTAACCGGGACAGGGGCCTACGAGCAGTACTTC	CASSLTGTGAYEQYF
TRBV28	TRBD1	TRBJ2-1	many	TGTGCCAGCAGTCACGGCGGGACAGGGGGTTACAATGAGCAGTTCTTC	CASSHGGTGGYNEQFF
TRBV27	TRBD1	TRBJ2-3	many	TGTGCCAGCGGGCGAGCAGGGGGAAGAACAGATACGCAGTATTTT	CASGRAGGRTDTQYF
TRBV2	NA	TRBJ1-5	many	TGTGCCAGCAGAGCCCGGACGGAAGGAAATCAGCCCCAGCATTTT	CASRARTEGNQPQHF
TRBV7-8	NA	TRBJ1-6	few	TGTGCCAGCAGCTTGGGAGCCCTTGAATACGAGCAGTACTTT	CASSLGALEYEQYF
TRBV28	NA	TRBJ2-7	NA	TGTGCCAGCAGTTTAAGGGTTGCGGGTGAGGAGCAGTACTTC	CASSLRVAGEEQYF
TRBV28	TRBD1	TRBJ2-5	many	TGTGCCAGCAGTCTACCCGGGACAGGGGGAGAGACCCAGTACTTC	CASSLPGTGGETQYF
TRBV6-1	TRBD2	TRBJ2-3	many	TGTGCCAGCAGTTACAATCGGGAGGGAATAGATACGCAGTATTTT	CASSYNREGIDTQYF
TRBV15	NA	TRBJ1-1	few	TGTGCCACCAGCAGAAAACAGGGCTTAAACACTGAAGCTTTCTTT	CATSRKQGLNTEAFF
TRBV5-1	TRBD2	TRBJ2-1	many	TGCGCCAGCAGAACTAGCGGGAGTATATATGAGCAGTTCTTC	CASRTSGSIYEQFF
TRBV28	NA	TRBJ2-7	many	TGTGCCAGCACTCCGTCGGGGGTGGGGGCTTCCTGGAACTACGAGCAGTACTTC	CASTPSGVGASWNYEQYF
TRBV7-2	TRBD2	TRBJ2-3	NA	TGTGCCAGCAGCTTAGGGATGTCACTAGCGGGAGGGGTCACAGATACGCAGTATTTT	CASSLGMSLAGGVTDTQYF
TRBV7-8	TRBD1	TRBJ1-5	NA	TGTGCCAACAGCCCACGGGACAGGGGGCTAAGTCAGCCCCAGCATTTT	CANSPRDRGLSQPQHF
TRBV5-1	TRBD1	TRBJ1-3	few	TGCGCCAGCAGCCCCTCGGACAGGGGACTAAACACCATATATTTT	CASSPSDRGLNTIYF
TRBV28	NA	TRBJ2-7	many	TGTGCCAGCAGTTCCGGACTCTACGAGCAGTACTTC	CASSSGLYEQYF
TRBV20-1	TRBD1	TRBJ1-2	NA	TGCAGTGCTTCGTCCCGGGACAGGGGGCGGGGCTATGGCTACACCTTC	CSASSRDRGRGYGYTF
TRBV20-1	NA	TRBJ1-1	many	TGCAGTGCCGGGGGGTCGTCCATCGGGAACACTGAAGCTTTCTTT	CSAGGSSIGNTEAFF
TRBV12-3/TRBV12-4	TRBD1	TRBJ2-5	once	TGTGCCAGCACTCCCCGGGACAGGGGTGAGACCCAGTACTTC	CASTPRDRGETQYF
TRBV20-1	NA	TRBJ2-1	few	TGCAGTGCCAATACGCCGGGGTACTATGAGCAGTTCTTC	CSANTPGYYEQFF
TRBV3-1	TRBD2	TRBJ2-7	many	TGTGCCAGCAGCCAGGCTAGCGGTAGTCGGGAGCAGTACTTC	CASSQASGSREQYF
TRBV4-2	TRBD2	TRBJ2-3	NA	TGTGCCAGCAGCTCTACTAGCGGGGGGGCCGCAGATACGCAGTATTTT	CASSSTSGGAADTQYF
TRBV10-1	NA	TRBJ2-3	many	TGCGCCAGCAGTGAGTCAAGGGGGATCACAGATACGCAGTATTTT	CASSESRGITDTQYF
TRBV5-1	NA	TRBJ2-3	many	TGCGCCAGCAGCTTGACGGCAGATACGCAGTATTTT	CASSLTADTQYF
TRBV10-3	TRBD1	TRBJ2-7	NA	TGTGCCACCGCGGGACAGGGGGCCTACGAGCAGTACTTC	CATAGQGAYEQYF
TRBV3-1	NA	TRBJ1-5	many	TGTGCCAGCAGCCAAGATTTGGCGCAGCCCCAGCATTTT	CASSQDLAQPQHF
TRBV5-1	NA	TRBJ2-2	many	TGCGCCAGCAGCCCTACCCTGCCAGCCACCGGGGAGCTGTTTTTT	CASSPTLPATGELFF
TRBV28	TRBD2	TRBJ2-7	many	TGTGCCAGCAGCCGGGGGACTAGCGGGACCTACGAGCAGTACTTC	CASSRGTSGTYEQYF
TRBV29-1	TRBD1	TRBJ1-2	NA	TGCAGCGCCGATGGACAGGGGAACTATGGCTACACCTTC	CSADGQGNYGYTF
TRBV20-1	NA	TRBJ2-1	NA	TGCAGTGCTACAGAGAGCTCCTACAATGAGCAGTTCTTC	CSATESSYNEQFF
TRBV20-1	NA	TRBJ2-7	many	TGCAGTGCAAATCTGGGGCCAGGAAGTCCCTACGAGCAGTACTTC	CSANLGPGSPYEQYF
TRBV19	NA	TRBJ2-6	few	TGTGCCAGTACCCGGACGGACTCTGGGGCCAACGTCCTGACTTTC	CASTRTDSGANVLTF
TRBV28	TRBD2	TRBJ2-1	many	TGTGCCAGCAGTTTGGGGCTAGCGGGAGGGGATTCCTACAATGAGCAGTTCTTC	CASSLGLAGGDSYNEQFF